Each of the 14 T cell receptor beta chains below was sequenced from the same sample in a study of control samples from healthy donors and cancer patients. Using immunoSEQ multiplex PCR, the repertoire was profiled, and TCRdb retains in-frame clones only, with some absent. The sample includes roughly 95,000 clones, approximately 86% of them seen just once. Sequencing was performed on blood. These TCRs come from a man younger than 40 in good health.

The chain joins TRBV12-3 or TRBV12-4 to TRBJ2-5; D not resolved. There are 13 residues in the CDR3. V gave up 3 bases and J gave up 3 bases, with 8 bases separating them. The CDR3 is CASSFAAEETQYF. The CDR3 nucleotides read TGTGCCAGCAGTTTTGCGGCAGAAGAGACCCAGTACTTC.

The V and J genes are TRBV6-2 or TRBV6-3 and TRBJ2-3; TRBD2 matches 10 bases. In germline, CDR1 is MNHEY, CDR2 SVGEGT. The trim removed 6 bases at V and 3 bases at J, leaving 15 bases unmatched. CDR3 length: 18 amino acids. The CDR3 sequence: CASSHPGTSVRRTDTQYF. DNA for the CDR3: TGTGCCAGCAGCCACCCCGGGACTAGCGTGAGACGGACAGATACGCAGTATTTT.

The CDR3 spells CATSGRGRENEQFF. The CDR3 DNA reads TGTGCCACCAGTGGCAGGGGGCGCGAGAATGAGCAGTTCTTC. V gene TRBV24-1 combines with J gene TRBJ2-1; 8 bases match TRBD1. With 5 bases clipped from V and 7 bases from J, the junction kept 6 bases outside the gene matches. The CDR3 sequence is 14 residues long. From germline, CDR1 is KGHDR and CDR2 SFDVKD.

In this sample, this clone turned up once. The chain joins TRBV19 to TRBJ1-2; D might be TRBD1 (6 bases). CDR1 is LNHDA, CDR2 SQIVND, per germline (reference sequence). Deletions cut 2 bases from V and 0 bases from J, with 10 bases between. The CDR3 contains 15 residues. The CDR3 region is CASSITGWANYGYTF. The CDR3 DNA is TGTGCCAGTAGTATAACAGGGTGGGCTAACTATGGCTACACCTTC.

This chain uses TRBV27 with TRBJ1-4; no clear D gene. Germline-derived CDR1 and CDR2 are MNHEY and SMNVEV (reference sequence). This CDR3 has 14 amino acids. Trimming left V 7 bases short and J 0 bases short, with 9 bases between. CDR3 DNA sequence: TGTGCCAGCACCGGTAGGGCAACTAATGAAAAACTGTTTTTT. It specifies CASTGRATNEKLFF.

The rearrangement links TRBV27 to TRBJ1-1; 8 bases map to TRBD1. The length of the CDR3 is 15 residues. Trimming cost V 1 base and J 3 bases; bases outside gene matches: 4. Germline CDR1 MNHEY, CDR2 SMNVEV (reference sequence). CDR3 sequence reads: CASSLYHRGDTEAFF. Here the CDR3 DNA reads TGTGCCAGCAGTTTATACCACAGGGGGGACACTGAAGCTTTCTTT.

V gene TRBV7-9 combines with J gene TRBJ1-1, with D uncertain. The V gene's germline CDR1 is SEHNR and CDR2 FQNEAQ (reference sequence). Trimming took off 4 bases at V and 5 bases at J, with 14 bases between the two ends. There are 14 residues in the CDR3. In DNA form, the CDR3 reads TGTGCCAGCAGCTCTCTAACGGGGAGGACTGAAGCTTTCTTT. It is translated as CASSSLTGRTEAFF.

This clone was observed a single time. The chain combines TRBV4-1 with TRBJ2-7; D not certain. Germline-derived CDR1 and CDR2 are MGHRA and YSYEKL. This CDR3 is built from 15 residues. V dropped 3 bases and J dropped 3 bases, with 15 bases sitting between them. The CDR3 region has the DNA TGCGCCAGCAGCCAGGACCCGGCCACACACTACGAGCAGTACTTC. Encoded protein: CASSQDPATHYEQYF.

The chain recombines TRBV7-9 with TRBJ2-7; D is unclear. The germline CDR1 and CDR2 sequences are SEHNR and FQNEAQ (reference sequence). The CDR3 consists of 12 residues. Trimming shortened V by 1 base and J by 5 bases, and 6 bases separated the two germline ends. CDR3 DNA sequence: TGTGCCAGCAGCTTAGGTAACAACGAGCAGTACTTC. Its translation is CASSLGNNEQYF. Full variable domain (outside the CDR3, taken from reference TRBV7-9 and TRBJ2-7): DTGVSQNPRHKITKRGQNVTFRCDPISEHNRLYWYRQTLGQGPEFLTYFQNEAQLEKSRLLSDRFSAERPKGSFSTLEIQRTEQGDSAMYLCASSLGNNEQYFGPGTRLTVT.

The chain carries TRBV18 and TRBJ1-2; 12 bases agree with TRBD1. The germline gives CDR1 KGHSH, CDR2 LQKENI. Germline trimming cut 0 bases from V and 5 bases from J; bases unmatched to any gene: 7. The CDR3 totals 17 residues. The CDR3 nucleotides are TGTGCCAGCTCACCACCGGGGACAGGGGGCAACTGTTATGGCTACACCTTC. Translated, it gives CASSPPGTGGNCYGYTF.

V usage is TRBV12-3 or TRBV12-4 and J usage is TRBJ1-2, with D unclear. This CDR3 is 13 amino acids long. V was shortened by 5 bases and J by 7 bases, with 14 bases between the two germline ends. CDR3: CASSQVKGFGYTF. As DNA, the CDR3 is TGTGCCAGCAGTCAGGTGAAGGGATTTGGCTACACCTTC.

The chain is built from TRBV6-1 and TRBJ1-1; D possibly corresponds to TRBD1 (6 bases). This CDR3 is built from 14 residues. The germline CDR1 and CDR2 sequences are MNHNS and SASEGT. V shed 2 bases and J shed 6 bases, with 13 bases lying between them. The CDR3 loop is CASSEWFEGAEAFF. The CDR3 DNA reads as TGTGCCAGCAGTGAATGGTTTGAGGGGGCTGAAGCTTTCTTT.

This clone appeared once. The J gene is TRBJ2-3, the V gene TRBV9, with D perhaps being TRBD1 or TRBD2 (5 bases each). The germline V gene has CDR1 SGDLS and CDR2 YYNGEE. There are 17 residues in the CDR3. V dropped 3 bases and J dropped 4 bases, with 21 bases sitting between them. DNA for the CDR3: TGTGCCAGCAGCGCCCTCACATATAGGGACCAGTCAGATACGCAGTATTTT. It yields the protein CASSALTYRDQSDTQYF.

This chain uses TRBV24-1 with TRBJ2-2, with D possibly called TRBD1 or TRBD2 (5 bases each). The CDR3 consists of 14 residues. V was cut by 3 bases and J by 6 bases, with 10 bases left in between. Germline values: CDR1 KGHDR, CDR2 SFDVKD. CDR3 bases: TGTGCCACCAGTGATGTGCTGGGGGCCGGGGAGCTGTTTTTT. Translating it yields CATSDVLGAGELFF.